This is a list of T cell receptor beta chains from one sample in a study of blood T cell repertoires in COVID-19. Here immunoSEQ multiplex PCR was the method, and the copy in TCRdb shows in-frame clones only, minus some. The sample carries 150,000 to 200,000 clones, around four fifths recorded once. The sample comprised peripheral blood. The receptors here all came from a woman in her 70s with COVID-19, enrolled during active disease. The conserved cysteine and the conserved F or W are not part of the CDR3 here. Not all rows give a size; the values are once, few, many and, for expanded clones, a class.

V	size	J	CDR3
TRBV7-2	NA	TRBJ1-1	ASSPSVRNTEAF
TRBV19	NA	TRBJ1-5	ASSLRPGYSNQPQH
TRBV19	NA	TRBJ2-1	AVAGGINEQF
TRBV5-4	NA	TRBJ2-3	ASSLEREESDTQY
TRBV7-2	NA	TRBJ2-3	ASSLRDTQY
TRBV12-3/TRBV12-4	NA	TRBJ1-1	ASSFTGLTEAF
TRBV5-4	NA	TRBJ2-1	ASSLEGTRSIEQF
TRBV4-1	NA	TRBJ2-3	ASSPRTSGNPRDTQY
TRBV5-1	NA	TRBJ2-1	ASSFQPGQGTSEQF
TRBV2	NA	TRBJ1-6	ASLFKDRVNSPLH
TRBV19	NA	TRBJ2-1	ASSPGRGSYNEQF
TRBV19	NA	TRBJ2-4	ACGPQNIQY
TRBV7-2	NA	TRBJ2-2	ASSSGTSGRMNTGELF
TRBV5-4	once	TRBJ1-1	ASSTQQGMGAEAF
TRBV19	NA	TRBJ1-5	ASSVTGNQPQH
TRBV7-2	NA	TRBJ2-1	ASTPVGGVYNEQF
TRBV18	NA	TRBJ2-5	ASSPPGMETQY
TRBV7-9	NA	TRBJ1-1	ASSPAVNTEAF
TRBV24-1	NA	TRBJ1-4	ATSDNRAGVNEKLF
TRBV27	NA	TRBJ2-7	ASSSRSGEQY
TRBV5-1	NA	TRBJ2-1	ASTYGGTGTGNYNEQF
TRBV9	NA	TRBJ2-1	ASSVVSTGGEQF
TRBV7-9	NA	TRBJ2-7	ASSSDRGWSLYEQY
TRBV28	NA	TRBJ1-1	ASSSLASLRSPVAF
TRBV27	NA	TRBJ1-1	ASINRAGLMNTEAF
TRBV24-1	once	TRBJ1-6	ATSDLGQGAGYNSPLH
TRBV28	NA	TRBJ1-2	ASRPDRGNYGYT
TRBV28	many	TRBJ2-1	ASSRLAGGVNEQF
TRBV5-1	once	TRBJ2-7	ASSLTAGGTYEQY
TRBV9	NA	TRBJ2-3	ASSNSGRAVDTQY
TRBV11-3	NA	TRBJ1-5	ASSLRTVISNQPQH